The entry below gives a single T cell receptor beta chain sequence along with its context. This entry comes from a study of cytomegalovirus exposure and HLA in healthy donors. The PCR used 60 Vbeta and 13 Jbeta primers. Original handling: In a later analysis, some 10 million of some 80 million unique beta chains occurred in at least two donors. TCRdb keeps only in-frame clones here, not all; method: immunoSEQ multiplex PCR. Clone size and the V and J calls come from that table; the DNA yielded D and trimming. The sample lists about 31,000 clones, roughly 69% occurring once. Trimming took 4 bases from V and 2 from J, leaving 10 bases between them. The germline V gene has CDR1 SGHRS and CDR2 YFSETQ. The CDR3 is 14 residues long.

This receptor was obtained from a man aged 50 or older in good health and CMV-seropositive. The sample comprised PBMCs. This chain links TRBV5-1 with TRBJ1-5, with D unclear. The chain's CDR3 is CASSREGGNQPQHF. Written as DNA, the CDR3 is TGCGCCAGCAGCCGTGAGGGTGGCAATCAGCCCCAGCATTTT.